This T cell receptor beta chain is drawn from a study of T cell responses to AZD1222 COVID-19 vaccine. TCRdb keeps only in-frame clones here, not all; method: immunoSEQ multiplex PCR. The profile shows some 130,000 clones, 80% to 90% of them singletons. This CDR3 is 13 amino acids long. Germline V gene sequence: CDR1 ENHRY, CDR2 SYGVKD. Trimming removed 0 bases at V and 8 bases at J, with 10 bases between. Details on this clone: Its matching antigen is unknown.

Overall study findings and caveats: The study found vaccine-associated CD4 TCRs spanning spike, dominant at 160-218 and 743-854. No repertoire was sampled before or during the peak T cell response, only after it. Most donors were white British and more were female, and clonal diversity was possibly underestimated. Just a handful of AZD1222 recipients tested seropositive at baseline.

The sequence came from an adult in good health. The V call is TRBV10-3, the J call TRBJ1-2, with D unresolved. Sequences were derived from peripheral blood, sampled on day 0 of AZD1222 vaccination. CDR3: CAISESTLRGYTF. The CDR3, as DNA: TGTGCCATCAGTGAGTCGACCTTAAGGGGCTACACCTTC.